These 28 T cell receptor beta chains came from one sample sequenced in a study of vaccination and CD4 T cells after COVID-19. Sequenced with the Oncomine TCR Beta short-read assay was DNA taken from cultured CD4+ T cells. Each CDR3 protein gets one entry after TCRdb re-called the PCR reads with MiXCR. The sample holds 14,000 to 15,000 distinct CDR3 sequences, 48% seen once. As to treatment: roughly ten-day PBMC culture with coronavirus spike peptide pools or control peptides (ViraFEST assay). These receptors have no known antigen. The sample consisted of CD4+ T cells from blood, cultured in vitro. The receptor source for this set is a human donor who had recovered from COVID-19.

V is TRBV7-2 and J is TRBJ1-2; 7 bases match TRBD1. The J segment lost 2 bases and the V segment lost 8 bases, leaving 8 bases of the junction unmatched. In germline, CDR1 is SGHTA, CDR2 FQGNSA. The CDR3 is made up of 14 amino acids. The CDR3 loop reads CASGGQAQNYGYTF. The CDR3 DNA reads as TGTGCCAGCGGCGGACAGGCTCAAAACTATGGCTACACCTTC. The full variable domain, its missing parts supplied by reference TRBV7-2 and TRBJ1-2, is GAGVSQSPSNKVTEKGKDVELRCDPISGHTALYWYRQSLGQGLEFLIYFQGNSAPDKSGLPSDRFSAERTGGSVSTLTIQRTQQEDSAVYLCASGGQAQNYGYTFGSGTRLTVV.

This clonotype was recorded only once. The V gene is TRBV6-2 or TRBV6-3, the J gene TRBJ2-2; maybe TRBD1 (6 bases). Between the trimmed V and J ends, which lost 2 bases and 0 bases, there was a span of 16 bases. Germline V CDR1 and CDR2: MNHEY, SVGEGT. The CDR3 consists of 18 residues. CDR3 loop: CASSYHRPQGSNTGELFF. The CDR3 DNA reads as TGTGCCAGCAGTTACCACCGTCCGCAGGGGTCGAACACCGGGGAGCTGTTTTTT.

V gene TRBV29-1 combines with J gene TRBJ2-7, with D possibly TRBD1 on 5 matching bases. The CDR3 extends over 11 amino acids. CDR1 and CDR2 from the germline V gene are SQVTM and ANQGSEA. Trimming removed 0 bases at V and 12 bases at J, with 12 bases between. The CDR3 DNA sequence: TGCAGCGTTGAAGATGGACACACCTGGTACTTC. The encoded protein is CSVEDGHTWYF.

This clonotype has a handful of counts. This CDR3 is CSASPSYRTNEKLFF. CDR3 nucleotides: TGCAGTGCTAGCCCCAGCTACCGAACTAATGAAAAACTGTTTTTT. The gene calls are TRBV20-1 and TRBJ1-4; unclear D gene. V lost 3 bases, J lost 1 base, and 12 bases lay in between. The CDR3 covers 15 residues. Germline CDR1 is DFQATT and CDR2 is SNEGSKA (reference sequence).

The CDR3 is CASSLVPGVSNTEAFF. The CDR3 DNA reads as TGTGCCAGCAGCTTAGTCCCGGGGGTGTCGAACACTGAAGCTTTCTTT. The rearrangement joins TRBV11-3 to TRBJ1-1; tentative D call: TRBD1 (5 bases). The CDR3 is 16 amino acids. V lost 1 base, J lost 1 base, and 13 bases lay in between. Per germline, CDR1 SGHNT and CDR2 YENEEA.

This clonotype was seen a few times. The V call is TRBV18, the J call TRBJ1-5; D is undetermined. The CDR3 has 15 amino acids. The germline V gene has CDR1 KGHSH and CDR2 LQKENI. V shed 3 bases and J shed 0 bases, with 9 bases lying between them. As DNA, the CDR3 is TGTGCCAGCTCACCCACGGCAGATAGCAATCAGCCCCAGCATTTT. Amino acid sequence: CASSPTADSNQPQHF.

The CDR3 sequence is CASSPNRGYGYTF. CDR3 in DNA: TGTGCCAGCAGTCCCAACAGGGGCTATGGCTACACCTTC. J is TRBJ1-2 and V is TRBV28; TRBD1 aligns across 7 bases. Per germline, CDR1 MDHEN and CDR2 SYDVKM. V lost 5 bases to trimming and J lost 4 bases; unmatched junction nucleotides: 4. There are 13 residues in the CDR3.

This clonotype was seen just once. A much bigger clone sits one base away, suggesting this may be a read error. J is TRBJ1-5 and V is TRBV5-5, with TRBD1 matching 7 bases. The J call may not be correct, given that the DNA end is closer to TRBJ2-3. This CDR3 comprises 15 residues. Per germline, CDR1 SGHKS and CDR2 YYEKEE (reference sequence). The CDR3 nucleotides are TGTGCCAGCAGCTTGGCCGACAGGGAAGCTCAGCCCCAGTATTTT. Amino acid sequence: CASSLADREAQPQYF.

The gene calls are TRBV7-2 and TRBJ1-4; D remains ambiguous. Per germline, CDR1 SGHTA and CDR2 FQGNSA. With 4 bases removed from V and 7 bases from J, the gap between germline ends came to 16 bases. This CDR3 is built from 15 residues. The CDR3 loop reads CASSSQHGLGEKLFF. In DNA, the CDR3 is TGTGCCAGCAGCTCCCAGCACGGGCTGGGTGAAAAACTGTTTTTT.

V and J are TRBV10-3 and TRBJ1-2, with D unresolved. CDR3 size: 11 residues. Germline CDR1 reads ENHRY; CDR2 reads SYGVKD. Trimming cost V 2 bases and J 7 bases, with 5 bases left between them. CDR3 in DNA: TGTGCCATCAGTGAGGAGGGTGGCTACACCTTC. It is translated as CAISEEGGYTF.

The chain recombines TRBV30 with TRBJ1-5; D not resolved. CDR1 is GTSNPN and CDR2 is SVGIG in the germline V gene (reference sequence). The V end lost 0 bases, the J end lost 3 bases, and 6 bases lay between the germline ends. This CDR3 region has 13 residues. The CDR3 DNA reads TGTGCCTGGAGTGTTACATCCAATCAGCCCCAGCATTTT. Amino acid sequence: CAWSVTSNQPQHF.

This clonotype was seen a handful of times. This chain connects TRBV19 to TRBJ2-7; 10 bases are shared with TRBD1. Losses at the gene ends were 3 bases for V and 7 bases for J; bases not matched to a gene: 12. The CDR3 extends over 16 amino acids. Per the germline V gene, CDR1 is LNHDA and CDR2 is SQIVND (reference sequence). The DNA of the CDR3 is TGTGCCAGTAGTATTCCCGGCGGGACAGGGGTTCGGGAGCAGTACTTC. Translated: CASSIPGGTGVREQYF.

The CDR3 spells CASSLASSGRTYEQYF. In nucleotides, the CDR3 is TGTGCCAGCAGCTTAGCGTCGAGCGGGAGGACCTACGAGCAGTACTTC. The chain recombines TRBV7-2 with TRBJ2-7; 9 nucleotides line up with TRBD2. Germline V gives CDR1 SGHTA, CDR2 FQGNSA. The V segment lost 0 bases and the J segment 2 bases; nucleotides outside the gene matches: 5. The CDR3 length is 16 residues.

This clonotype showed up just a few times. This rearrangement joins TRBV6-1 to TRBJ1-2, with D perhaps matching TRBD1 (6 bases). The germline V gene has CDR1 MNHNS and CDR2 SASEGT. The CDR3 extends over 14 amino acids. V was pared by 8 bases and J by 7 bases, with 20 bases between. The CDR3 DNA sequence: TGTGCCAGCCTCGAGCCGGGGGCGGTGTTTGGCTACACCTTC. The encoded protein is CASLEPGAVFGYTF.

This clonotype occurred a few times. In DNA form, the CDR3 reads TGCAGTGCTAGAGAGCTAGGTAGGGACGGGAAATTCCAAGAGACCCAGTACTTC. Amino acids: CSARELGRDGKFQETQYF. This rearrangement joins TRBV20-1 to TRBJ2-5; D possibly uses TRBD1 or TRBD2 (5 bases each). Per the germline V gene, CDR1 is DFQATT and CDR2 is SNEGSKA (reference sequence). The ends were cut back, 0 bases at V and 1 base at J, with 21 bases in the middle. This CDR3 comprises 18 residues.

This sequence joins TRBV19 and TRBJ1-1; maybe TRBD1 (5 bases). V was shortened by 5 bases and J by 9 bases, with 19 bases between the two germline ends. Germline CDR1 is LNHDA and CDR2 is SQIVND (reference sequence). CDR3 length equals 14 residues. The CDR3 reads CASSLGLPRTKAFF. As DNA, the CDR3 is TGTGCCAGTAGTTTGGGACTCCCACGGACCAAAGCTTTCTTT.

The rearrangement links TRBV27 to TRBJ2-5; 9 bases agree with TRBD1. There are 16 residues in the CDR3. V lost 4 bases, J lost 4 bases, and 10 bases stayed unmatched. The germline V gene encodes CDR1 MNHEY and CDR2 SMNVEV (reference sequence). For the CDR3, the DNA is TGTGCCAGCAGTTCTTACGGGCTGACAGGGGGAGAGACCCAGTACTTC. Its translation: CASSSYGLTGGETQYF.

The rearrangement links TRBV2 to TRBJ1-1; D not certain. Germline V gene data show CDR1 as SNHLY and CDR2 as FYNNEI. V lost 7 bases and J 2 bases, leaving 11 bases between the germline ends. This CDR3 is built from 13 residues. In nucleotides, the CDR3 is TGTGCCAGCATGGCGGGAGGAAACACTGAAGCTTTCTTT. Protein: CASMAGGNTEAFF.

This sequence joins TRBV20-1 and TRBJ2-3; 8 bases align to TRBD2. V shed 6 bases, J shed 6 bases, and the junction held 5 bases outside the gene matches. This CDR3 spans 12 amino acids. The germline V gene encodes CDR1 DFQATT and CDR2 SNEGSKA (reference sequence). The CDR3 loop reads CSAPGGDDTQYF. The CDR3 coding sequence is TGCAGTGCACCGGGGGGGGATGATACGCAGTATTTT.

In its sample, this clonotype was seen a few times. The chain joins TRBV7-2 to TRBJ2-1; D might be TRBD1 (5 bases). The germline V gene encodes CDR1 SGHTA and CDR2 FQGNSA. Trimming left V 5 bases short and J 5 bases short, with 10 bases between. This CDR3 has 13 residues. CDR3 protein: CASSPSDNNEQFF. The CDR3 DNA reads TGTGCCAGCAGCCCGTCGGACAACAATGAGCAGTTCTTC.

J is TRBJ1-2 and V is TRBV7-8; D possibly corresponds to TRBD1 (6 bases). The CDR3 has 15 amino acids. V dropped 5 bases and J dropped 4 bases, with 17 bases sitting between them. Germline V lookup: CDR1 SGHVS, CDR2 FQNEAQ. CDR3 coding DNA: TGTGCCAGCAGCCCAGGCGGGGGGCAGGGCTATGGCTACACCTTC. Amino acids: CASSPGGGQGYGYTF.

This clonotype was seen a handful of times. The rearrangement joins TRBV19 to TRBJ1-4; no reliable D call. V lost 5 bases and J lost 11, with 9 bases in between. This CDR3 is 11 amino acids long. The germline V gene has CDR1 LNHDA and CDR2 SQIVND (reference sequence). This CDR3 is CASSQGRKLFF. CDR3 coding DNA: TGTGCCAGTAGTCAAGGACGGAAACTGTTTTTT.

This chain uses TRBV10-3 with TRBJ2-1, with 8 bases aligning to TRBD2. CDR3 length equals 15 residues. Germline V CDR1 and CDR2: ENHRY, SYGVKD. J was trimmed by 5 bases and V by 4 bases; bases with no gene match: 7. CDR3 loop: CAISGGGGRNNEQFF. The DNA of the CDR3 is TGTGCCATCAGTGGGGGTGGCGGGAGGAACAATGAGCAGTTCTTC.

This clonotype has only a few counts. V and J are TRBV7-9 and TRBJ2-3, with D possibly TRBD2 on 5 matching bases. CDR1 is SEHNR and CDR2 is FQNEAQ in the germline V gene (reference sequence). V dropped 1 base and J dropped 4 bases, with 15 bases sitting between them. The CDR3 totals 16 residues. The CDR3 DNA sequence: TGTGCCAGCAGCTTAGTATCCAGAGGGTCGGCAGATACGCAGTATTTT. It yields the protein CASSLVSRGSADTQYF. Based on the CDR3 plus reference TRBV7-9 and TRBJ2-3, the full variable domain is DTGVSQNPRHKITKRGQNVTFRCDPISEHNRLYWYRQTLGQGPEFLTYFQNEAQLEKSRLLSDRFSAERPKGSFSTLEIQRTEQGDSAMYLCASSLVSRGSADTQYFGPGTRLTVL.

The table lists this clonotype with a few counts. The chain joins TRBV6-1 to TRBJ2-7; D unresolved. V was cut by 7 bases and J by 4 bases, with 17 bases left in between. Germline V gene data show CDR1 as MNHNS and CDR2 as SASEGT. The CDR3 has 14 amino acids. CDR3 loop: CASKTEASRYEQYF. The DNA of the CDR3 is TGTGCCAGCAAAACGGAAGCGTCCAGATACGAGCAGTACTTC.

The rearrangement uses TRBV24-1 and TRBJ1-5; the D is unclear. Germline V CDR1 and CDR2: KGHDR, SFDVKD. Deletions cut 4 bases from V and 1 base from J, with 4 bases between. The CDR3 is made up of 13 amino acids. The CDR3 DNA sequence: TGTGCCACCAGTGACATGAGCAATCAGCCCCAGCATTTT. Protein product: CATSDMSNQPQHF.

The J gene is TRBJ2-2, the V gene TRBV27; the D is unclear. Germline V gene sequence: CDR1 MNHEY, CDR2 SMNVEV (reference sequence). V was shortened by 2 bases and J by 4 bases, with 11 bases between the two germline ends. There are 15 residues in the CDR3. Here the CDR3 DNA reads TGTGCCAGCAGTTTAGGTGGAACAATCACCGGGGAGCTGTTTTTT. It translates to CASSLGGTITGELFF.

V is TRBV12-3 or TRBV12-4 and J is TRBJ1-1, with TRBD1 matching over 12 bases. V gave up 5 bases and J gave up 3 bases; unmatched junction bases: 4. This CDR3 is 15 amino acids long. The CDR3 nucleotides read TGTGCCAGCAGTCCCGGGACAGGGGGCGACACTGAAGCTTTCTTT. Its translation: CASSPGTGGDTEAFF.